The 21 T cell receptor beta chains listed next were all sequenced from one sample in a study of blood T cell repertoires in COVID-19 (dated by TCRdb to about 2020). Library generation was performed with the immunoSEQ multiplex PCR assay. TCRdb's version of the immuneACCESS table is confined to in-frame rearrangements and falls short of the full clone set. An unresolved V gene accounts for under half of the shortfall where checked; the remainder is of unknown origin. This sample holds about 87,000 clones; around 87% were observed only once. The top ten constitute approximately 7.4% of the sample. Input material: peripheral blood. These receptors came from a human donor with acute or convalescent COVID-19. The donor label of this sample is uncertain.

The J gene is TRBJ2-7, the V gene TRBV28; D gene unclear. The CDR3 contains 11 residues. V dropped 5 bases and J dropped 7 bases, with 9 bases sitting between them. CDR1 and CDR2 (germline): MDHEN, SYDVKM. The CDR3 is CASSGPLEQYF. The CDR3, as DNA: TGTGCCAGCAGTGGCCCTCTGGAGCAGTACTTC. Filled out from reference TRBV28 and TRBJ2-7, the complete variable domain reads DVKVTQSSRYLVKRTGEKVFLECVQDMDHENMFWYRQDPGLGLRLIYFSYDVKMKEKGDIPEGYSVSREKKERFSLILESASTNQTSMYLCASSGPLEQYFGPGTRLTVT.

The chain has TRBV18 and TRBJ2-2, with a tentative D call TRBD2 (5 bases). Germline V gives CDR1 KGHSH, CDR2 LQKENI. This CDR3 comprises 16 residues. V lost 2 bases and J 6 bases, leaving 16 bases between the germline ends. CDR3 in amino acids: CASSPGLPGSSGELFF. CDR3 nucleotide sequence: TGTGCCAGCTCACCAGGGTTGCCGGGGAGCTCCGGGGAGCTGTTTTTT.

The chain employs TRBV10-1 and TRBJ2-2; D ambiguous. Per germline, CDR1 WNHNN and CDR2 SYGVQD (reference sequence). V was cut by 6 bases and J by 2 bases, with 4 bases left in between. This CDR3 region has 12 residues. The CDR3 region is CASSFNTGELFF. The CDR3 nucleotides are TGCGCCAGCAGCTTCAACACCGGGGAGCTGTTTTTT.

In DNA, the CDR3 is TGTGCCAGCAGTCCAGGGACAACCTCGCAGATTAATGAAAAACTGTTTTTT. Amino acids: CASSPGTTSQINEKLFF. The V and J genes are TRBV6-6 and TRBJ1-4; weak D call: TRBD1 (6 bases). Trimming removed 5 bases at V and 4 bases at J, with 20 bases between. Germline V gene lookup returns CDR1 MNHNY and CDR2 SVGAGI (reference sequence). The CDR3 length is 17 residues.

The table lists this clone with a count of one. V is TRBV2 and J is TRBJ1-6; 11 bases are shared with TRBD1. CDR3 length equals 17 residues. Germline V lookup: CDR1 SNHLY, CDR2 FYNNEI. Trimming took 6 bases from V and 7 from J; bases not matched to a gene: 11. The CDR3 protein is CASRGYGQGAGNSPLHF. The CDR3, as DNA: TGTGCCAGCAGGGGCTACGGACAGGGGGCGGGAAATTCACCCCTCCACTTT. Combining the CDR3 with reference TRBV2 and TRBJ1-6 gives the whole variable domain EPEVTQTPSHQVTQMGQEVILRCVPISNHLYFYWYRQILGQKVEFLVSFYNNEISEKSEIFDDQFSVERPDGSNFTLKIRSTKLEDSAMYFCASRGYGQGAGNSPLHFGNGTRLTVT.

The chain couples TRBV11-2 to TRBJ2-3; 8 bases fit TRBD2. V dropped 5 bases and J dropped 6; count of bases not matched to a gene: 10. This CDR3 has 15 residues. Looked up from germline, CDR1 is SGHAT and CDR2 is FQNNGV. The CDR3 region is CASSAMGTRPDTQYF. The CDR3, as DNA: TGTGCCAGCAGCGCAATGGGGACTAGACCGGATACGCAGTATTTT.

The chain uses TRBV9 and TRBJ1-2; TRBD1 is a possible D gene (6 bases). Germline-derived CDR1 and CDR2 are SGDLS and YYNGEE. V gave up 4 bases and J gave up 8 bases, with 15 bases separating them. The CDR3 loop spans 13 amino acids. CDR3 loop: CASSTPTGRGYTF. The CDR3 DNA reads TGTGCCAGCAGCACGCCGACAGGCCGGGGCTACACCTTC.

Only a few counts were recorded for this clone. V is TRBV9 and J is TRBJ2-5; TRBD2 aligns across 8 bases. The CDR3 runs to 17 residues. Germline V gene sequence: CDR1 SGDLS, CDR2 YYNGEE. Trimming took 5 bases from V and 5 from J; bases not matched to a gene: 17. The DNA for the CDR3 is TGTGCCAGCAGTTTGACCCTCGGGGGGGCCTTTAGGGAGACCCAGTACTTC. This codes for CASSLTLGGAFRETQYF.

The chain joins TRBV14 to TRBJ2-5; TRBD1 agrees at 11 bases. The germline V gene encodes CDR1 SGHDN and CDR2 FVKESK. The CDR3 has 14 amino acids. Germline trimming cut 4 bases from V and 3 bases from J; bases unmatched to any gene: 1. CDR3 coding DNA: TGTGCCAGCAGCCGGGACAGGGGGGAAGAGACCCAGTACTTC. Encoded protein: CASSRDRGEETQYF.

The genes are TRBV7-9 and TRBJ1-4; the match to TRBD1 covers 9 bases. The CDR3 is 19 residues long. V lost 5 bases and J lost 0; bases outside the gene matches: 13. The germline gives CDR1 SEHNR, CDR2 FQNEAQ (reference sequence). The CDR3 sequence: CASSPPRVGQGSTNEKLFF. CDR3 DNA sequence: TGTGCCAGCAGCCCCCCTCGAGTGGGACAGGGATCAACTAATGAAAAACTGTTTTTT.

This rearrangement joins TRBV7-2 to TRBJ2-1, with TRBD2 identical over 16 bases. The V gene end was trimmed by 3 bases and the J gene end by 8 bases; junction bases not matched to a gene: 4. CDR3 length: 16 residues. The germline gives CDR1 SGHTA, CDR2 FQGNSA. The CDR3 region has the DNA TGTGCCAGCAGCTTGGGACTAGCGGGGGGGCTCGATGAGCAGTTCTTC. Amino acid sequence: CASSLGLAGGLDEQFF.

The chain joins TRBV29-1 to TRBJ2-5; 10 nucleotides align to TRBD2. V lost 6 bases to trimming and J lost 3 bases; unmatched junction nucleotides: 4. The CDR3 runs 13 residues. The V gene's germline CDR1 is SQVTM and CDR2 ANQGSEA. CDR3 region: CSVSSGGEETQYF. DNA for the CDR3: TGCAGCGTGTCTAGCGGGGGAGAAGAGACCCAGTACTTC.

V usage is TRBV3-1 (or the pseudogene TRBV3-2) and J usage is TRBJ1-6; TRBD1 agrees at 7 bases. The CDR3 consists of 15 residues. Germline-derived CDR1 and CDR2 are LGHDT and YNNKEL (reference sequence). V was pared by 5 bases and J by 5 bases, with 6 bases of the junction left unmatched. The CDR3 bases are TGTGCCAGCAGCACGGACAGGAGAGATAATTCACCCCTCCACTTT. Translating gives CASSTDRRDNSPLHF.

The chain employs TRBV19 and TRBJ2-5, with 7 bases identical to TRBD1. Per the germline V gene, CDR1 is LNHDA and CDR2 is SQIVND (reference sequence). V dropped 1 base and J dropped 5; count of bases not matched to a gene: 7. CDR3 length equals 15 residues. CDR3 coding DNA: TGTGCCAGTAGTATAGGGCGACAGGGTATCGAGACCCAGTACTTC. This codes for CASSIGRQGIETQYF.

The chain is built from TRBV5-5 and TRBJ1-1; TRBD1 is a possible D gene (5 bases). Between the trimmed V and J ends, which lost 2 bases and 8 bases, there was a span of 13 bases. CDR1 is SGHKS, CDR2 YYEKEE, per germline (reference sequence). The CDR3 loop spans 13 amino acids. The CDR3 region has the DNA TGTGCCAGCAGCTTTGGGGCCTTCCCAGAAGCTTTCTTT. Its protein product is CASSFGAFPEAFF.

The chain recombines TRBV9 with TRBJ2-2; D gene unclear. This CDR3 spans 16 amino acids. Trimming left V 0 bases short and J 4 bases short, with 13 bases between. Germline assignment: CDR1 SGDLS and CDR2 YYNGEE. CDR3 DNA: TGTGCCAGCAGCGTAGAAGGAGCCTTCTCCACCGGGGAGCTGTTTTTT. Residues: CASSVEGAFSTGELFF.

This rearrangement joins TRBV7-2 to TRBJ2-7, with a possible D match to TRBD2 (5 bases). With 5 bases removed from V and 2 bases from J, the gap between germline ends came to 16 bases. Germline V gene data show CDR1 as SGHTA and CDR2 as FQGNSA. The CDR3 sequence is 15 residues long. CDR3 in DNA: TGTGCCAGCAGCGGAGGACCGCTAGGCCCCTACGAGCAGTACTTC. Translation: CASSGGPLGPYEQYF.

This chain uses TRBV4-1 with TRBJ2-7; unclear D gene. Germline V gene data show CDR1 as MGHRA and CDR2 as YSYEKL. Trimming took 1 base from V and 3 from J, leaving 19 bases between them. The CDR3 has 17 amino acids. In DNA, the CDR3 is TGCGCCAGCAGCCAAGTTCTTTCCGGGTCCGTCGACTACGAGCAGTACTTC. Amino acids: CASSQVLSGSVDYEQYF.

This sequence joins TRBV7-2 and TRBJ1-2; 7 nucleotides agree with TRBD1. This CDR3 is 13 amino acids long. The J segment lost 8 bases and the V segment lost 5 bases, leaving 8 bases of the junction unmatched. CDR1 and CDR2 from the germline V gene are SGHTA and FQGNSA. The CDR3 DNA follows: TGTGCCAGCAGCCTACGCAGGGGGGAGGGCTACACCTTC. Encoded protein: CASSLRRGEGYTF.

This chain links TRBV30 with TRBJ1-2, with 9 bases fitting TRBD1. The CDR3 has 14 amino acids. The trim removed 1 base at V and 8 bases at J, leaving 8 bases unmatched. Germline CDR1 GTSNPN, CDR2 SVGIG (reference sequence). The CDR3 reads CAWSGQTGGEGYTF. CDR3 sequence (DNA): TGTGCCTGGAGTGGCCAGACAGGGGGAGAAGGCTACACCTTC. The entire variable domain, with the rest obtained from reference TRBV30 and TRBJ1-2, is as follows: SQTIHQWPATLVQPVGSPLSLECTVEGTSNPNLYWYRQAAGRGLQLLFYSVGIGQISSEVPQNLSASRPQDRQFILSSKKLLLSDSGFYLCAWSGQTGGEGYTFGSGTRLTVV.

The chain is built from TRBV6-5 and TRBJ1-1, with TRBD1 matching over 8 bases. The CDR3 covers 13 residues. Germline trimming cut 4 bases from V and 5 bases from J; bases unmatched to any gene: 3. The V gene's germline CDR1 is MNHEY and CDR2 SVGAGI. CDR3 sequence reads: CASSFTGGTEAFF. The CDR3 region has the DNA TGTGCCAGCAGTTTCACAGGGGGGACTGAAGCTTTCTTT.